These T cell receptor beta chains were read from a single sample in a study of blood T cell repertoires in COVID-19. Assay: immunoSEQ multiplex PCR; the TCRdb copy retains only in-frame clones and omits some. The repertoire consists of over 150,000 clones, with 75% to 90% occurring once and the leading ten covering approximately 1%. The source material was peripheral blood. The receptors shown here come from a man aged 25-45 years with acute or convalescent COVID-19. CDR3s include the opening cysteine and the closing phenylalanine or tryptophan. Fields, in order: V gene, J gene, clone size, D gene, CDR3 protein, CDR3 DNA. D genes are given only for firm matches. Rows give clone size only sometimes, using once, few, many, or a class for an expanded clone.

TRBV10-2	TRBJ1-5	few	NA	CASSESEGSWPQHF	TGCGCCAGCAGTGAGTCCGAGGGATCGTGGCCCCAGCATTTT
TRBV4-1	TRBJ2-7	few	NA	CASSPEGRGGEQYF	TGCGCCAGCAGCCCCGAGGGAAGGGGGGGGGAGCAGTACTTC
TRBV5-1	TRBJ2-1	once	TRBD2	CASSPMTSGTEQFF	TGCGCCAGCAGCCCAATGACTAGCGGGACTGAGCAGTTCTTC
TRBV5-4	TRBJ1-2	NA	NA	CASSFGIPDYGYTF	TGTGCCAGCAGCTTCGGGATTCCGGACTATGGCTACACCTTC
TRBV3-1/TRBV3-2	TRBJ2-2	NA	TRBD2	CASSQVGGGANTGELFF	TGTGCCAGCAGCCAAGTCGGCGGGGGAGCGAACACCGGGGAGCTGTTTTTT
TRBV30	TRBJ1-1	NA	TRBD1	CAWSDLGQGAKTEAFF	TGTGCCTGGAGTGACCTGGGACAGGGGGCAAAAACTGAAGCTTTCTTT
TRBV28	TRBJ1-5	NA	NA	CASSPQGRKQPQHF	TGTGCCAGCAGTCCTCAGGGAAGAAAACAGCCCCAGCATTTT
TRBV28	TRBJ1-1	NA	NA	CASSLGGRGYAFF	TGTGCCAGCAGTTTGGGGGGGCGAGGTTACGCTTTCTTT
TRBV18	TRBJ1-1	once	TRBD1	CASSRDRGAEAFF	TGTGCCAGCTCACGTGACAGGGGAGCTGAAGCTTTCTTT
TRBV28	TRBJ1-2	NA	NA	CASGRAHLNGYTF	TGTGCCAGCGGCAGGGCACACCTTAATGGCTACACCTTC
TRBV19	TRBJ1-5	NA	NA	CASSTGNQPQHF	TGTGCCAGTAGTACGGGCAATCAGCCCCAGCATTTT
TRBV10-3	TRBJ1-5	few	NA	CAVAPGDSNQPQHF	TGTGCCGTCGCCCCCGGGGATAGCAATCAGCCCCAGCATTTT
TRBV14	TRBJ1-2	once	NA	CASSQRGSIDYGYTF	TGTGCCAGCAGCCAACGGGGGTCGATCGACTATGGCTACACCTTC
TRBV28	TRBJ2-1	NA	NA	CASTGTYNEQFF	TGTGCCAGCACCGGGACCTACAATGAGCAGTTCTTC
TRBV27	TRBJ2-2	NA	NA	CASSSTFGAGELFF	NA
TRBV28	TRBJ1-1	NA	NA	CASVPGVNTEAFF	TGTGCCAGCGTCCCAGGGGTAAACACTGAAGCTTTCTTT
TRBV7-3	TRBJ2-5	NA	TRBD1	CASSPQQGARETQYF	TGTGCCAGCAGCCCTCAACAGGGGGCGAGAGAGACCCAGTACTTC
TRBV7-3	TRBJ2-1	NA	NA	CASSLGREPISEQFF	TGTGCCAGCAGCTTAGGTAGGGAGCCTATAAGTGAGCAGTTCTTC
TRBV27	TRBJ2-4	NA	TRBD1	CASSPGTGPNLAKNIQYF	TGTGCCAGCAGTCCCGGGACAGGGCCCAATCTAGCCAAAAACATTCAGTACTTC
TRBV7-9	TRBJ2-7	NA	TRBD2	CASSFPERGGTYEQYF	TGTGCCAGCAGCTTCCCGGAGCGGGGGGGTACCTACGAGCAGTACTTC
TRBV28	TRBJ1-2	NA	NA	CASTIQGRLGYTF	TGTGCCAGCACCATACAGGGACGTCTCGGCTACACCTTC
TRBV6-5	TRBJ2-7	NA	TRBD1	CASRNDRGAYEQYF	TGTGCCAGCAGGAACGACAGGGGAGCGTACGAGCAGTACTTC
TRBV28	TRBJ1-5	NA	NA	CASSLGLGEPQHF	TGTGCCAGCAGTTTAGGACTCGGCGAGCCCCAGCATTTT